These T cell receptor beta chains were read from a single sample in a study of blood T cell repertoires in COVID-19. Data came from immunoSEQ multiplex PCR; TCRdb stores just in-frame clones and leaves some out. The data contain around 150,000 clones, approximately 80% of them singletons. Input material: peripheral blood. The source is a woman between 40 and 50 years old with COVID-19, enrolled during active disease. CDR3s include the opening cysteine and the closing phenylalanine or tryptophan. D genes are given only for firm matches. Rows give clone size only sometimes, using once, few, many, or a class for an expanded clone.

length: 14; J: TRBJ1-2; V: TRBV2; size: NA; D: NA; CDR3: CASSEMGRPRRDTF; DNA: TGTGCCAGCAGTGAAATGGGCAGGCCCAGGCGGGACACCTTC
length: 16; J: TRBJ2-1; V: TRBV19; size: NA; D: TRBD2; CDR3: CASTGGVSASDNEQFF; DNA: TGTGCCAGTACCGGGGGGGTTAGCGCGAGCGACAATGAGCAGTTCTTC
length: 14; J: TRBJ1-5; V: TRBV2; size: NA; D: NA; CDR3: CASSERQGNQPQHF; DNA: TGTGCCAGCAGTGAACGGCAGGGCAATCAGCCCCAGCATTTT
length: 16; J: TRBJ2-2; V: TRBV9; size: NA; D: NA; CDR3: CASSVDGKTGTGELFF; DNA: TGTGCCAGCAGCGTAGACGGGAAGACGGGCACCGGGGAGCTGTTTTTT
length: 15; J: TRBJ1-4; V: TRBV6-5; size: NA; D: TRBD1; CDR3: CASSSRQGLNEKLFF; DNA: TGTGCCAGCAGCAGCCGACAGGGCCTTAATGAAAAACTGTTTTTT
length: 15; J: TRBJ2-4; V: TRBV19; size: NA; D: TRBD1; CDR3: CASNKSGTGHNIQYF; DNA: TGTGCCAGTAATAAATCCGGGACAGGCCACAACATTCAGTACTTC
length: 15; J: TRBJ2-5; V: TRBV7-3; size: NA; D: NA; CDR3: CASSLFGGRQETQYF; DNA: TGTGCCAGCAGCTTATTTGGAGGGCGCCAAGAGACCCAGTACTTC
length: 16; J: TRBJ2-2; V: TRBV10-1; size: once; D: NA; CDR3: CASSEAGILDTGELFF; DNA: TGCGCCAGCAGTGAGGCAGGGATCTTGGACACCGGGGAGCTGTTTTTT
length: 18; J: TRBJ1-5; V: TRBV7-8; size: once; D: TRBD1; CDR3: CASSLGAGGGLSNQPQHF; DNA: TGTGCCAGCAGCTTAGGGGCTGGAGGGGGCCTTAGCAATCAGCCCCAGCATTTT
length: 18; J: TRBJ1-5; V: TRBV19; size: once; D: TRBD1; CDR3: CASSIYAGGATLGQPQHF; DNA: TGTGCCAGTAGTATATACGCAGGGGGCGCGACATTAGGACAGCCCCAGCATTTT
length: 15; J: TRBJ1-6; V: TRBV7-3; size: NA; D: NA; CDR3: CASSQTSSYNSPLHF; DNA: TGTGCCAGCAGCCAAACAAGCTCCTATAATTCACCCCTCCACTTT
length: 13; J: TRBJ2-4; V: TRBV28; size: NA; D: NA; CDR3: CASRALAKNIQYF; DNA: TGTGCCAGCAGGGCTCTAGCCAAAAACATTCAGTACTTC
length: 15; J: TRBJ1-1; V: TRBV6-5; size: once; D: NA; CDR3: CASSYEKVMNTEAFF; DNA: TGTGCCAGCAGTTACGAGAAAGTAATGAACACTGAAGCTTTCTTT
length: 14; J: TRBJ2-3; V: TRBV7-8; size: NA; D: NA; CDR3: CASSPPLSTDTQYF; DNA: TGTGCCAGCAGCCCCCCACTAAGCACAGATACGCAGTATTTT
length: 14; J: TRBJ2-1; V: TRBV11-3; size: NA; D: TRBD1; CDR3: CASSLGDSYNEQFF; DNA: TGTGCCAGCAGCTTAGGGGACAGCTACAATGAGCAGTTCTTC
length: 17; J: TRBJ2-5; V: TRBV2; size: NA; D: TRBD2; CDR3: CASSENTSGGAVETQYF; DNA: TGTGCCAGCAGTGAAAACACTAGCGGGGGGGCTGTGGAGACCCAGTACTTC
length: 13; J: TRBJ1-5; V: TRBV2; size: NA; D: TRBD1; CDR3: CASSWDSYQPQHF; DNA: TGTGCCAGCAGTTGGGACAGTTATCAGCCCCAGCATTTT
length: 13; J: TRBJ1-5; V: TRBV3-1/TRBV3-2; size: once; D: NA; CDR3: CASSQAETQPQHF; DNA: TGTGCCAGCAGCCAGGCAGAAACGCAGCCCCAGCATTTT
length: 16; J: TRBJ2-1; V: TRBV15; size: once; D: TRBD2; CDR3: CATSRDGVAGVDEQFF; DNA: TGTGCCACCAGCAGAGATGGAGTAGCGGGAGTCGATGAGCAGTTCTTC
length: 14; J: TRBJ2-7; V: TRBV4-1; size: NA; D: NA; CDR3: CASSQEISSYEQYF; DNA: TGCGCCAGCAGCCAAGAAATCTCCTCCTACGAGCAGTACTTC
length: 14; J: TRBJ1-1; V: TRBV7-2; size: NA; D: NA; CDR3: CASSLALRATEAFF; DNA: TGTGCCAGCAGCTTAGCGCTGCGGGCTACTGAAGCTTTCTTT
length: 19; J: TRBJ2-1; V: TRBV27; size: NA; D: TRBD2; CDR3: CASSLIAGTTLGSYNEQFF; DNA: TGTGCCAGCAGTCTAATAGCGGGAACTACCCTAGGGTCCTACAATGAGCAGTTCTTC
length: 13; J: TRBJ2-1; V: TRBV7-9; size: NA; D: TRBD2; CDR3: CASSLDPGLEQFF; DNA: TGTGCCAGCAGCTTGGACCCGGGACTAGAGCAGTTCTTC
length: 18; J: TRBJ1-1; V: TRBV10-2; size: NA; D: NA; CDR3: CASSPPPDSSGWNTEAFF; DNA: TGCGCCAGCAGTCCCCCACCTGACTCTTCCGGGTGGAACACTGAAGCTTTCTTT
length: 15; J: TRBJ1-1; V: TRBV2; size: NA; D: NA; CDR3: CASFREWGMNTEAFF; DNA: TGTGCCAGCTTTAGGGAATGGGGCATGAACACTGAAGCTTTCTTT
length: 14; J: TRBJ1-5; V: TRBV28; size: NA; D: NA; CDR3: CASRHREQNQPQHF; DNA: TGTGCCAGCAGGCACCGGGAACAAAATCAGCCCCAGCATTTT
length: 17; J: TRBJ1-5; V: TRBV4-2; size: NA; D: TRBD1; CDR3: CASSQQRATGVRQPQHF; DNA: TGTGCCAGCAGCCAACAGAGGGCGACAGGGGTCAGGCAGCCCCAGCATTTT
length: 16; J: TRBJ2-1; V: TRBV19; size: NA; D: TRBD2; CDR3: CASSTLAGSSYNEQFF; DNA: TGTGCCAGTAGTACACTAGCGGGGAGCTCCTACAATGAGCAGTTCTTC
length: 14; J: TRBJ1-3; V: TRBV5-6; size: NA; D: NA; CDR3: CASSLATRADTIYF; DNA: TGTGCCAGCAGCTTGGCCACCAGGGCTGACACCATATATTTT
length: 14; J: TRBJ2-6; V: TRBV9; size: NA; D: NA; CDR3: CASSVEPQGGVLTF; DNA: TGTGCCAGCAGCGTAGAACCTCAGGGTGGCGTCCTGACTTTC
length: 15; J: TRBJ1-2; V: TRBV21-1; size: NA; D: NA; CDR3: CASSRPDRGRSGYTF; DNA: TGTGCCAGCAGCCGCCCGGACAGGGGAAGAAGTGGCTACACCTTC
length: 17; J: TRBJ2-1; V: TRBV4-1; size: few; D: NA; CDR3: CASSQGFRTAPYNEQFF; DNA: TGCGCCAGCAGCCAAGGGTTCCGGACAGCACCTTACAATGAGCAGTTCTTC
length: 18; J: TRBJ1-3; V: TRBV27; size: NA; D: NA; CDR3: CASLNSPGGKVSGNTIYF; DNA: TGTGCCAGCCTTAACTCTCCGGGGGGCAAGGTCTCTGGAAACACCATATATTTT
length: 12; J: TRBJ2-5; V: TRBV11-2; size: NA; D: NA; CDR3: CASSFTEETQYF; DNA: TGTGCCAGCAGCTTTACGGAAGAGACCCAGTACTTC
length: 14; J: TRBJ2-7; V: TRBV27; size: NA; D: TRBD2; CDR3: CASRSLLADYEQYF; DNA: TGTGCCAGCAGGTCCCTACTAGCGGACTACGAGCAGTACTTC
length: 13; J: TRBJ1-2; V: TRBV21-1; size: NA; D: NA; CDR3: CASSPRHQGGYTF; DNA: TGTGCCAGCAGCCCGCGACATCAGGGCGGCTACACCTTC
length: 11; J: TRBJ1-1; V: TRBV20-1; size: NA; D: NA; CDR3: CSAHRYTEAFF; DNA: TGCAGTGCCCACAGATACACTGAAGCTTTCTTT
length: 16; J: TRBJ2-3; V: TRBV10-3; size: NA; D: TRBD2; CDR3: CAISEPSGGITDTQYF; DNA: TGTGCCATCAGTGAGCCTAGCGGGGGAATCACAGATACGCAGTATTTT
length: 17; J: TRBJ2-2; V: TRBV6-1; size: few; D: TRBD2; CDR3: CASSETSGGPGGGELFF; DNA: TGTGCCAGCAGTGAGACTAGCGGGGGGCCTGGGGGCGGGGAGCTGTTTTTT
length: 15; J: TRBJ2-7; V: TRBV6-1; size: NA; D: TRBD2; CDR3: CASSDVAGLSYEQYF; DNA: TGTGCCAGCAGTGACGTAGCGGGTTTGTCCTACGAGCAGTACTTC
length: 13; J: TRBJ2-6; V: TRBV27; size: NA; D: NA; CDR3: CASSFTGANVLTF; DNA: TGTGCCAGCAGTTTTACTGGGGCCAACGTCCTGACTTTC
length: 13; J: TRBJ2-1; V: TRBV10-3; size: NA; D: TRBD2; CDR3: CAISVPGGGEQFF; DNA: TGTGCCATCAGTGTACCGGGGGGAGGTGAGCAGTTCTTC
length: 15; J: TRBJ1-2; V: TRBV6-5; size: few; D: NA; CDR3: CASRFSRGAEYGYTF; DNA: TGTGCCAGCAGGTTTTCCCGGGGGGCAGAGTATGGCTACACCTTC
length: 13; J: TRBJ2-4; V: TRBV9; size: NA; D: NA; CDR3: CASSAGLENIQYF; DNA: TGTGCCAGCAGCGCGGGGTTGGAAAACATTCAGTACTTC
length: 16; J: TRBJ2-1; V: TRBV5-6; size: NA; D: TRBD2; CDR3: CASSRLLAGGLNEQFF; DNA: TGTGCCAGCAGCCGATTACTAGCGGGAGGGTTGAATGAGCAGTTCTTC
length: 14; J: TRBJ1-1; V: TRBV19; size: NA; D: NA; CDR3: CASSSAIGGTEAFF; DNA: TGTGCCAGTAGTTCCGCAATCGGGGGGACTGAAGCTTTCTTT
length: 12; J: TRBJ1-2; V: TRBV4-1; size: NA; D: NA; CDR3: CASSNQGYGYTF; DNA: TGCGCCAGCAGCAACCAGGGCTATGGCTACACCTTC
length: 16; J: TRBJ1-1; V: TRBV5-4; size: few; D: NA; CDR3: CASRDILSVLNTEAFF; DNA: TGTGCCAGCAGGGACATCCTAAGCGTATTGAACACTGAAGCTTTCTTT
length: 15; J: TRBJ2-1; V: TRBV9; size: NA; D: TRBD2; CDR3: CASSPSGRGVSEQFF; DNA: TGTGCCAGCAGCCCTAGCGGGAGAGGTGTTAGTGAGCAGTTCTTC
length: 14; J: TRBJ1-6; V: TRBV10-3; size: NA; D: NA; CDR3: CAISSGDKASPLHF; DNA: TGTGCCATCAGTTCCGGGGACAAGGCCTCACCCCTCCACTTT
length: 15; J: TRBJ2-1; V: TRBV9; size: NA; D: TRBD2; CDR3: CASSALAGNYNEQFF; DNA: TGTGCCAGCAGCGCACTAGCGGGGAACTACAATGAGCAGTTCTTC
length: 15; J: TRBJ1-1; V: TRBV2; size: NA; D: TRBD1; CDR3: CASQSGGSRRTEAFF; DNA: TGTGCCAGCCAATCAGGGGGCAGTCGGAGGACTGAAGCTTTCTTT